This T cell receptor beta chain was sequenced in a study of T-cell reconstitution after alpha-beta-depleted transplantation in children. The library targeted TCRbeta and was prepared with unique molecular identifiers. TCRdb redid the calling of the PCR reads with MiXCR, one entry per CDR3 protein. The sample lists some 240,000 distinct CDR3 sequences, around 8.9% occurring once. This clonotype was seen many times. The sequence was obtained from a human donor who donated a stem cell graft to a child with SCID. This material consisted of PBMCs from the stem cell graft donor, taken from the stem cell graft.

The DNA for the CDR3 is TGCGCCAGCAGCTCCCGCGGGGGGGCGACTGAGCAGTTCTTC. This sequence encodes CASSSRGGATEQFF. The V gene is TRBV4-1, the J gene TRBJ2-1, with TRBD2 identical over 9 bases. CDR3 length: 14 residues. J was trimmed by 9 bases and V by 5 bases; bases with no gene match: 8. Germline V lookup: CDR1 MGHRA, CDR2 YSYEKL.